This is a list of T cell receptor beta chains from one sample in a study of molecular identifiers for immune sequencing clone quantification. TCRdb re-called the PCR reads with MiXCR, one entry per CDR3 protein. The table lists roughly 630,000 distinct CDR3 sequences, 25% of them singletons. Sequenced input: naive CD8+ T cells from blood, with Jurkat cell RNA spiked in. These TCRs come from a human donor in good health. Some libraries in this study had Jurkat cell RNA spiked in. Both conserved end residues are part of each CDR3.

cdr3_length v_call cdr3_aa
13 TRBV11-2 CASSLETGETQYF
13 TRBV25-1 CASSESGPYEQYF
13 TRBV7-9 CASSYSTENGYTF
15 TRBV18 CASSPAGYGPQPQHF
11 TRBV4-3 CASSQGYEQCF
16 TRBV30 CAWSLDSGTGYEKLFF
12 TRBV3-1 CASRGQGREQYF
12 TRBV28 CDSSLLGNEQFF
15 TRBV20-1 CSARDGGSGAEAQYF
15 TRBV9 CASSVEGTVTDTQYF
16 TRBV7-3 CASSFDGTYNAGELFF
15 TRBV7-2 CASSLVRDSNQPQHF
16 TRBV10-1 CASSESTSGGSYEQYF
15 TRBV5-1 CASSLGAHTRYEQYF
15 TRBV7-9 CASSYSGASTDTQYF
11 TRBV29-1 CSVEAGSGAFF
15 TRBV4-1 CASSQVYMGFQPQHF
13 TRBV12-3/TRBV12-4 CASSWSGYNEQFF
17 TRBV20-1 CSARTTQVFASTDTQYF
16 TRBV14 CASSQDARRPNYGYTF
14 TRBV12-3/TRBV12-4 CASSLVGENSPLHF
15 TRBV6-2/TRBV6-3 CASSHNRIPDEKLFF
12 TRBV29-1 CSVVQVEETQYF
10 TRBV29-1 CSDTGQGAFF
14 TRBV6-6 CASSQQGAAGELFF
13 TRBV27 CASSLSEGSPLHF
16 TRBV4-1 CASSHLMGLAGNEQFF
16 TRBV7-3 CASSPGLEDSLDTQYF
15 TRBV19 CASSISSTGRYGYTF
16 TRBV27 CASSLTSTGAADTQYF
17 TRBV5-3 CASSSQPPTGPGNEQFF
14 TRBV27 CASSLAFSSYEQYF
16 TRBV24-1 CATSDPNSASTDTRYF
14 TRBV7-9 CASSPLLSSYEQYF
17 TRBV29-1 CSVTGGRRAVFYNEQFF
15 TRBV9 CARRVGGAGGYEQYF
11 TRBV5-4 CASSVEGEQYF
16 TRBV13 CASSPGAGRMNTEAFF
14 TRBV6-5 CASSYGLAGYEQYF
16 TRBV3-1 CASSQSRDRLYLGYTF
14 TRBV28 CASSFRTGDGEQFF
12 TRBV29-1 CSVADRGYGYTF
15 TRBV12-3/TRBV12-4 CASSLIGYSNQPQHF
16 TRBV12-3/TRBV12-4 CASSFYPAGDNSPLHF
11 TRBV6-2/TRBV6-3 CARSYIAEQYF
16 TRBV12-3/TRBV12-4 CASRGTGALTNEKLFF
14 TRBV15 CATSTRTGAYEQYF
15 TRBV14 CASSRGRGQDTEAFF
13 TRBV24-1 CATSEPNSGRKFF